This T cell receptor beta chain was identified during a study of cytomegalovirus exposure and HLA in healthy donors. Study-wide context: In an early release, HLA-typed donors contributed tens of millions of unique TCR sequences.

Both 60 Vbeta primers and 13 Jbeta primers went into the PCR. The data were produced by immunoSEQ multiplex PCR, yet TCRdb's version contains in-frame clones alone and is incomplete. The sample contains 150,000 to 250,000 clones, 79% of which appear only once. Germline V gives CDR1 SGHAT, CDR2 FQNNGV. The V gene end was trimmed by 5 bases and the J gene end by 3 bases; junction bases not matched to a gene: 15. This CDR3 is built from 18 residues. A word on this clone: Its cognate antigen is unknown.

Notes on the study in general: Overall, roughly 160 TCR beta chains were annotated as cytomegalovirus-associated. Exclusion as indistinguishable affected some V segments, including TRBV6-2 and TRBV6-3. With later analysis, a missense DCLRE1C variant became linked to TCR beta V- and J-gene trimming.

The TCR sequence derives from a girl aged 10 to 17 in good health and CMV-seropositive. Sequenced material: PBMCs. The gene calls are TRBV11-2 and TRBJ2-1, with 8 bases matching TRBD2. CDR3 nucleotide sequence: TGTGCCAGCAGCCCCCCCCTGGATAGCGGGGAGTTCTACAATGAGCAGTTCTTC. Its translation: CASSPPLDSGEFYNEQFF.